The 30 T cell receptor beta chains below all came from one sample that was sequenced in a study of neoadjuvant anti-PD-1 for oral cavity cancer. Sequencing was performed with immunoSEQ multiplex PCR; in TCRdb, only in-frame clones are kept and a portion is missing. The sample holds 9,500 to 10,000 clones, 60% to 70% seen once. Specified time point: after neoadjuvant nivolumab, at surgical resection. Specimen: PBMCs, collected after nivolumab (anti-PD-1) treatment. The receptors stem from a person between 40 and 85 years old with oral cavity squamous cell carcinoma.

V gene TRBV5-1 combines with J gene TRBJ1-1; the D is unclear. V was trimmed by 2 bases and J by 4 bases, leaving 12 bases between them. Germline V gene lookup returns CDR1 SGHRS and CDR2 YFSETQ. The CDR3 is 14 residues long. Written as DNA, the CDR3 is TGCGCCAGCAGCTTCTCCTACTCGGCCACTGAAGCTTTCTTT. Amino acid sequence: CASSFSYSATEAFF.

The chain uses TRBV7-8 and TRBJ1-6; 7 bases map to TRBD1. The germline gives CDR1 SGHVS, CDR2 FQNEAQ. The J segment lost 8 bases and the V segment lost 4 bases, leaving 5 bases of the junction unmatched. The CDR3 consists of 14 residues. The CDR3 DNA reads TGTGCCAGCAGCTCACAGGGGTGGGATTCACCCCTCCACTTT. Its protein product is CASSSQGWDSPLHF.

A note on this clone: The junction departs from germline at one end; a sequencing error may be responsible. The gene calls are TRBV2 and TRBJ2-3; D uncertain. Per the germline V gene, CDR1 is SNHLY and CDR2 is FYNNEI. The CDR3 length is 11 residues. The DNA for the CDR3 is TGTGCCAGCAGTGGGGAAGATTACGACCTTTTT. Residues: CASSGEDYDLF.

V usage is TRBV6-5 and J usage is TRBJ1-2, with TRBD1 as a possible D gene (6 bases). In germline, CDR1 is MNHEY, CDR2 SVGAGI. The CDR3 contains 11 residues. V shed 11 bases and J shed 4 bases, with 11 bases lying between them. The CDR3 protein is CASQGRYGYTF. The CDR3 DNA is TGTGCCTCGCAGGGGCGCTATGGCTACACCTTC.

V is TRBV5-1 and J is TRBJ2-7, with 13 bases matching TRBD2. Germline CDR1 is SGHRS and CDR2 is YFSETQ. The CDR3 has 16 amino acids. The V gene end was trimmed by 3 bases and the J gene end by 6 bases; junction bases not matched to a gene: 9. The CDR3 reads CASSWATSGGIGEQYF. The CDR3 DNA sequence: TGCGCCAGCAGCTGGGCGACTAGCGGGGGGATCGGCGAGCAGTACTTC. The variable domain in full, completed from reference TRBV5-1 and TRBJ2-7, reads KAGVTQTPRYLIKTRGQQVTLSCSPISGHRSVSWYQQTPGQGLQFLFEYFSETQRNKGNFPGRFSGRQFSNSRSEMNVSTLELGDSALYLCASSWATSGGIGEQYFGPGTRLTVT.

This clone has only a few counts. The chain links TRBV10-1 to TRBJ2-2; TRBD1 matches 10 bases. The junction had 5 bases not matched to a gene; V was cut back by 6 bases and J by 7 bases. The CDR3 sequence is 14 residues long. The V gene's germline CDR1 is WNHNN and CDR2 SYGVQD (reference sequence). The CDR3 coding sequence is TGCGCCAGCAGGGGACAGGGGATGGTCGGGGAGCTGTTTTTT. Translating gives CASRGQGMVGELFF.

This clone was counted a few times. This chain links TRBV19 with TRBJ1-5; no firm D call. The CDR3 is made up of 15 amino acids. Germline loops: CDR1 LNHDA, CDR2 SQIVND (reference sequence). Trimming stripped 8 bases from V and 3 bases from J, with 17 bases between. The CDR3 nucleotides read TGTGCCAGTGGGTTAAATGGCAGGACCAATCAGCCCCAGCATTTT. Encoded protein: CASGLNGRTNQPQHF. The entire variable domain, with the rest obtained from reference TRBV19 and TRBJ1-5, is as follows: DGGITQSPKYLFRKEGQNVTLSCEQNLNHDAMYWYRQDPGQGLRLIYYSQIVNDFQKGDIAEGYSVSREKKESFPLTVTSAQKNPTAFYLCASGLNGRTNQPQHFGDGTRLSIL.

The CDR3 coding sequence is TGTGCCAGCAGCCAGGAGGGGGGGTCATTCACAGATACGCAGTATTTT. Encoded protein: CASSQEGGSFTDTQYF. The chain is built from TRBV4-2 and TRBJ2-3, with D possibly TRBD2 on 7 matching bases. Germline assignment: CDR1 LGHNA and CDR2 YNFKEQ. This CDR3 spans 16 amino acids. V shed 3 bases and J shed 2 bases, with 15 bases lying between them.

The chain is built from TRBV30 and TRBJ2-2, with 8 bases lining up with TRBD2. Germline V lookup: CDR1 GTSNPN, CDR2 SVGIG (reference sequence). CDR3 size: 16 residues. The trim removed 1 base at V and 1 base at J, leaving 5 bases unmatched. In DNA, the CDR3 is TGTGCCTGGAGTGGAAGAACTAGCGGGAACACCGGGGAGCTGTTTTTT. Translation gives CAWSGRTSGNTGELFF. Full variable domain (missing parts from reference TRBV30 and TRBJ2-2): SQTIHQWPATLVQPVGSPLSLECTVEGTSNPNLYWYRQAAGRGLQLLFYSVGIGQISSEVPQNLSASRPQDRQFILSSKKLLLSDSGFYLCAWSGRTSGNTGELFFGEGSRLTVL.

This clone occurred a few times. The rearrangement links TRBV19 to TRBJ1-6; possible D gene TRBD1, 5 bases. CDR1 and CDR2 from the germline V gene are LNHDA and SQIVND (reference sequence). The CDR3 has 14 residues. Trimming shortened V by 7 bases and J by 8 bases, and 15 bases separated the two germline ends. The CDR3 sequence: CASIPPGRDSPLHF. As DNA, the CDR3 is TGTGCCAGTATCCCTCCGGGGCGAGATTCACCCCTCCACTTT.

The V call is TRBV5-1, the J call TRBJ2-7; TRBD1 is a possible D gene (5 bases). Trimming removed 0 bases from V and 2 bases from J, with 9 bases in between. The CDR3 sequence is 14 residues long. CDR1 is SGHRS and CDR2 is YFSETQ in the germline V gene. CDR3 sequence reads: CASSLGTLTYEQYF. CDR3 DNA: TGCGCCAGCAGCTTGGGGACACTTACCTACGAGCAGTACTTC. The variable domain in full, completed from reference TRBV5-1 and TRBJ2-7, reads KAGVTQTPRYLIKTRGQQVTLSCSPISGHRSVSWYQQTPGQGLQFLFEYFSETQRNKGNFPGRFSGRQFSNSRSEMNVSTLELGDSALYLCASSLGTLTYEQYFGPGTRLTVT.

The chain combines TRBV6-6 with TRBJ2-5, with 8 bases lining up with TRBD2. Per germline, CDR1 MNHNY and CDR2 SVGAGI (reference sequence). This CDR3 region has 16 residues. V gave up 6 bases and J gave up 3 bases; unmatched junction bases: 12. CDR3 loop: CASSRGGPGFKETQYF. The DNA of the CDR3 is TGTGCCAGCAGCCGGGGGGGCCCCGGGTTTAAAGAGACCCAGTACTTC.

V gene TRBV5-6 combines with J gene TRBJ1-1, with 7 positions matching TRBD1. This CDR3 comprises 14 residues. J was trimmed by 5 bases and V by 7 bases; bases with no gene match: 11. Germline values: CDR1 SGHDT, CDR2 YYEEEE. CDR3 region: CASAPTGRGTEAFF. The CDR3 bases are TGTGCCAGCGCTCCGACAGGGCGAGGAACTGAAGCTTTCTTT.

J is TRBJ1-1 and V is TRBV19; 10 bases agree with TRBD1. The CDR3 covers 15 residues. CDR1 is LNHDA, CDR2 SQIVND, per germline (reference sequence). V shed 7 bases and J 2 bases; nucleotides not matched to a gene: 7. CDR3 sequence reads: CASKKTGGGNTEAFF. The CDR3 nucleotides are TGTGCCAGTAAAAAGACAGGGGGCGGAAACACTGAAGCTTTCTTT.

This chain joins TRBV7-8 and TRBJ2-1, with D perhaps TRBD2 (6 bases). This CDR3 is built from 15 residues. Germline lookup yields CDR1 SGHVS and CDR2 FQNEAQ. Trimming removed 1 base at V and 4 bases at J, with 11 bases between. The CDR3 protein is CASSLGRGKYNEQFF. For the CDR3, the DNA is TGTGCCAGCAGCTTAGGCCGGGGGAAATACAATGAGCAGTTCTTC.

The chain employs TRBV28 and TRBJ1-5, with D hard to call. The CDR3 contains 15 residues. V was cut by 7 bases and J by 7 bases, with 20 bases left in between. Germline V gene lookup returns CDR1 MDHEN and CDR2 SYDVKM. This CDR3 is CASMGQPIHGQPQHF. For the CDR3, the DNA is TGTGCCAGCATGGGCCAGCCTATTCACGGGCAGCCCCAGCATTTT.

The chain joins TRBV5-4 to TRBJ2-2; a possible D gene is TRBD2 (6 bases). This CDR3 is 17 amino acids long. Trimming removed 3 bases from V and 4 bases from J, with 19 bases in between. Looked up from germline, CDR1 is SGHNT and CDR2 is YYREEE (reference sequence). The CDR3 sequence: CASSSRDLGLSTGELFF. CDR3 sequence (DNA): TGTGCCAGCAGCTCCCGGGACCTTGGACTAAGCACCGGGGAGCTGTTTTTT.

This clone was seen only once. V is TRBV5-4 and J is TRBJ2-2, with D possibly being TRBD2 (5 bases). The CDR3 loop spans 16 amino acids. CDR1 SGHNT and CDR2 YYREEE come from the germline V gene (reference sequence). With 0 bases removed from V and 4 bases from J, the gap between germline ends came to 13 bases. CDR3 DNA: TGTGCCAGCAGCTTGGGCCGAGGAAGCGGCACCGGGGAGCTGTTTTTT. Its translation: CASSLGRGSGTGELFF.

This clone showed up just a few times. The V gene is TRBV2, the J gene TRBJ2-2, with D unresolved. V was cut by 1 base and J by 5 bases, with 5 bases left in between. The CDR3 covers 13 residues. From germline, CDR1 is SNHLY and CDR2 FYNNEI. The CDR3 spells CASSEGATGELFF. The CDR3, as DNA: TGTGCCAGCAGTGAAGGGGCAACCGGGGAGCTGTTTTTT.

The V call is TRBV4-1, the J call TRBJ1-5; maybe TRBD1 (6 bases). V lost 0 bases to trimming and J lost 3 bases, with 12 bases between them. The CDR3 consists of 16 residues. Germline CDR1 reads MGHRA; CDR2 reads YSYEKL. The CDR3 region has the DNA TGCGCCAGCAGCCAAGAAGGGACACTCCTCAATCAGCCCCAGCATTTT. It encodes CASSQEGTLLNQPQHF.

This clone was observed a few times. The CDR3 loop is CASSLGGNSPLHF. The CDR3 DNA reads as TGTGCCAGCAGCTTAGGGGGGAATTCACCCCTCCACTTT. This chain uses TRBV7-3 with TRBJ1-6, with D possibly matching TRBD1 (5 bases). CDR1 and CDR2 (germline): SGHTA, FQGTGA. CDR3 size: 13 residues. The V end was cut by 2 bases, the J end by 7 bases, with 6 bases between.

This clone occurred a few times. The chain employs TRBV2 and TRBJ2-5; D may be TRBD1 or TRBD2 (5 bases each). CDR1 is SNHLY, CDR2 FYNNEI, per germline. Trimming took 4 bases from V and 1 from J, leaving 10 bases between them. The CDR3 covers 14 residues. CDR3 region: CASSGDRSQETQYF. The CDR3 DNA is TGTGCCAGCAGTGGGGACCGATCCCAAGAGACCCAGTACTTC.

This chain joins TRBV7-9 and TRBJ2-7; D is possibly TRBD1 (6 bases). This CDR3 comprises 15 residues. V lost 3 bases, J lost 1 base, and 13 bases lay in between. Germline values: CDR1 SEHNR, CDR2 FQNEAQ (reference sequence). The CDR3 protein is CASSFWGLNSYEQYF. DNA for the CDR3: TGTGCCAGCAGCTTCTGGGGGCTAAATTCCTACGAGCAGTACTTC.

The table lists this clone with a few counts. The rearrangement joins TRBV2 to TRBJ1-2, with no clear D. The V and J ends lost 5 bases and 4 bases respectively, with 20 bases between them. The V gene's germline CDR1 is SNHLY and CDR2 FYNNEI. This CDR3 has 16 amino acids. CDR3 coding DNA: TGTGCCAGCAGTCCCCGAAGCGATAGGTCTCGCTATGGCTACACCTTC. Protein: CASSPRSDRSRYGYTF.

CDR3 nucleotides: TGTGCCAGCCTTTCCGCGGGGGCACACAATGAGCAGTTCTTC. Protein sequence: CASLSAGAHNEQFF. This chain uses TRBV27 with TRBJ2-1; tentatively, D is TRBD2 (7 bases). V lost 8 bases to trimming and J lost 5 bases, with 16 bases between them. The CDR3 loop spans 14 amino acids. Germline CDR1 reads MNHEY; CDR2 reads SMNVEV (reference sequence).

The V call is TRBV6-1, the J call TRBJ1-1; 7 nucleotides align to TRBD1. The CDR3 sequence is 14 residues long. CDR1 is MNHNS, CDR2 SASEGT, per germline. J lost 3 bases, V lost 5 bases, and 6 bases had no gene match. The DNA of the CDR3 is TGTGCCAGCAGTCGACAGGGAGGAGACACTGAAGCTTTCTTT. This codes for CASSRQGGDTEAFF.

The CDR3 here is CASSTFGGLNTEAFF. The CDR3 DNA reads TGTGCCAGCAGTACCTTTGGGGGCCTGAACACTGAAGCTTTCTTT. The chain couples TRBV27 to TRBJ1-1, with a weak D call TRBD1 (6 bases). There are 15 residues in the CDR3. Trimming took 5 bases from V and 0 from J, leaving 13 bases between them. Germline V gene sequence: CDR1 MNHEY, CDR2 SMNVEV (reference sequence).

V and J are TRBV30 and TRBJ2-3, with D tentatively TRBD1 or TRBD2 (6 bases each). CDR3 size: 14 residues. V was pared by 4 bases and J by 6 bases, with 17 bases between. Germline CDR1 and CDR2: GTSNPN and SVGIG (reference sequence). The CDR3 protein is CAWTRGGRGDTQYF. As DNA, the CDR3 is TGTGCCTGGACTCGAGGGGGGAGAGGTGATACGCAGTATTTT.

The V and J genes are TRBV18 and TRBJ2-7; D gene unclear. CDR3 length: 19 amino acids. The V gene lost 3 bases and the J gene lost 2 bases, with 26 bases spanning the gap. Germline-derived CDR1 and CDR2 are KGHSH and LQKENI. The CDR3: CASSPHRHEDILSTYEQYF. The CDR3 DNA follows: TGTGCCAGCTCACCGCACAGACACGAAGATATATTATCTACCTACGAGCAGTACTTC.

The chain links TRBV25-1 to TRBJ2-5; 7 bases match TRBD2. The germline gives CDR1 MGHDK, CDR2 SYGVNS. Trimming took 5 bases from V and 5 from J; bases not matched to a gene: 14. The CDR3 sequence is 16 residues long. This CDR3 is CASSPPVQRGIETQYF. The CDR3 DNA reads TGTGCCAGCAGTCCCCCTGTTCAGCGGGGAATCGAGACCCAGTACTTC.